This entry concerns a single TCR beta chain. These data are taken from a study of blood T cell repertoires in COVID-19. Profiled with immunoSEQ multiplex PCR; TCRdb holds only in-frame clones, not every one. The table has around 190,000 clones, roughly four fifths seen once. Patients of the Seattle cohort, enrolled during active infection, were followed longitudinally. There are 14 residues in the CDR3. Looked up from germline, CDR1 is MNHEY and CDR2 is SVGAGI. The ends were cut back, 5 bases at V and 6 bases at J, with 17 bases in the middle. The rearrangement links TRBV6-5 to TRBJ2-7, with no clear D. This clonotype originated in a woman between 65 and 79 years old with COVID-19, enrolled during active disease. Specimen: peripheral blood. The CDR3 protein is CASSPTANPTEQYF. The CDR3 DNA follows: TGTGCCAGCAGTCCCACTGCTAACCCTACCGAGCAGTACTTC.